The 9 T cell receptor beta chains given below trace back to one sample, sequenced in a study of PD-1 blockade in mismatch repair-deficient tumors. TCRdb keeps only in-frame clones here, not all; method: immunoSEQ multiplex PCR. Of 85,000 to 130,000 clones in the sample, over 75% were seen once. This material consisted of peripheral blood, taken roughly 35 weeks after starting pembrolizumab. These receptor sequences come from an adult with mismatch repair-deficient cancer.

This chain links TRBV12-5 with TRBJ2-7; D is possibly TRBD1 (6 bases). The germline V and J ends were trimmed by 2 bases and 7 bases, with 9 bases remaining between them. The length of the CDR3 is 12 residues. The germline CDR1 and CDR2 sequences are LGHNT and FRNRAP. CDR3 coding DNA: TGTGCTAGTGGTTTGATAGACAGGGAGCAGTACTTC. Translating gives CASGLIDREQYF.

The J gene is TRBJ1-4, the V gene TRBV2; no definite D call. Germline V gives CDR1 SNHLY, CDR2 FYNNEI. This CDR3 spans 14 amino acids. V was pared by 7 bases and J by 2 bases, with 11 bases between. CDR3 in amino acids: CASTYMGTNEKLFF. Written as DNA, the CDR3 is TGTGCCAGCACCTATATGGGCACTAATGAAAAACTGTTTTTT. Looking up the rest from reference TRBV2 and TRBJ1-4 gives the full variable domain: EPEVTQTPSHQVTQMGQEVILRCVPISNHLYFYWYRQILGQKVEFLVSFYNNEISEKSEIFDDQFSVERPDGSNFTLKIRSTKLEDSAMYFCASTYMGTNEKLFFGSGTQLSVL.

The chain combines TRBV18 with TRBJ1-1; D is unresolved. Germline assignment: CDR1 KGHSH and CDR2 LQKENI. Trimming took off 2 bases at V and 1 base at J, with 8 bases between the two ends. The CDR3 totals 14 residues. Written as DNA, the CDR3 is TGTGCCAGCTCACCATCTCATCAGAACACTGAAGCTTTCTTT. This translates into CASSPSHQNTEAFF.

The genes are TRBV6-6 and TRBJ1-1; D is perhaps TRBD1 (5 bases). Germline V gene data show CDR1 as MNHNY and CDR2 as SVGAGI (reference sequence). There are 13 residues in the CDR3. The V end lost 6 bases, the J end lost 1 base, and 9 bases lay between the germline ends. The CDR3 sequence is CASRGHSNTEAFF. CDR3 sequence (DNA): TGTGCCAGCAGAGGACACTCGAACACTGAAGCTTTCTTT.

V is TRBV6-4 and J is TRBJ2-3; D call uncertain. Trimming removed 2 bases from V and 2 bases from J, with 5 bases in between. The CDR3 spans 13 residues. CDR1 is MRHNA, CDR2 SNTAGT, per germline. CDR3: CASSDSYTDTQYF. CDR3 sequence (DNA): TGTGCCAGCAGTGACAGTTACACAGATACGCAGTATTTT.

CDR3 in DNA: TGTGCCAGCAGTGACTCGGAGGGATACGAGCAGTACTTC. Its protein is CASSDSEGYEQYF. This chain uses TRBV6-4 with TRBJ2-7, with D possibly TRBD2 on 6 matching bases. CDR3 length: 13 amino acids. With 0 bases removed from V and 4 bases from J, the gap between germline ends came to 7 bases. In germline, CDR1 is MRHNA, CDR2 SNTAGT.

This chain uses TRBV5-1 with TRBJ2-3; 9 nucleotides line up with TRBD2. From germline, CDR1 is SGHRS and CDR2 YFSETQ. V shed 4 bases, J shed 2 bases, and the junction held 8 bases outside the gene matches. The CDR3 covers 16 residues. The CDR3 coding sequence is TGCGCCAGCAGCGCAGGGACTAGCTCCAACACAGATACGCAGTATTTT. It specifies CASSAGTSSNTDTQYF.

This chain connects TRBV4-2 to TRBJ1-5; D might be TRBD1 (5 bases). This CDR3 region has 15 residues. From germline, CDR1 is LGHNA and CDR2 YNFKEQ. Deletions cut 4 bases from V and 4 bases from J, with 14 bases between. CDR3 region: CASSPGDARNQPQHF. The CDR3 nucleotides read TGTGCCAGCAGCCCGGGGGACGCCAGGAATCAGCCCCAGCATTTT.

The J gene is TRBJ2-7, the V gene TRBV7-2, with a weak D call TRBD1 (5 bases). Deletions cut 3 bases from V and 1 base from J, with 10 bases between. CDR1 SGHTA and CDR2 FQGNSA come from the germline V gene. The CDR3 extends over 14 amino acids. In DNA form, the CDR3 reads TGTGCCAGCAGCTTTCAGACAGCTTCCTACGAGCAGTACTTC. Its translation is CASSFQTASYEQYF.